The clone carrying this T cell receptor (beta chain) was observed a handful of times. Its antigen is undetermined. These data originate in a study of T cells after yellow fever vaccination. The ends were cut back, 2 bases at V and 0 bases at J, with 10 bases in the middle. Germline assignment: CDR1 SEHNR and CDR2 FQNEAQ (reference sequence). The CDR3 loop spans 15 amino acids. TCRdb reanalysed the 5' RACE reads using MiXCR and keeps one entry per CDR3 protein. Of tens of thousands of distinct CDR3 sequences listed, about 7.4% are singletons. Whole-study findings and limits: A minor fraction of clonotypes spanned both CD4 and CD8 compartments.

This rearrangement joins TRBV7-9 to TRBJ1-1; no clear D. The sample here was CD8+ T cells sorted from PBMCs, taken around 15 days after the first yellow fever vaccination. The clonotype comes from a young man who received the YFV17D yellow fever vaccine. Here the CDR3 reads CASSLPTRLNTEAFF. CDR3 DNA sequence: TGTGCCAGCAGCTTACCTACACGGTTGAACACTGAAGCTTTCTTT.